These 29 T cell receptor beta chains were all obtained from the same sample, sequenced in a study of T cell repertoires in cytomegalovirus infection. Their specific antigens are unknown. TCRdb re-called the reads with MiXCR, one entry per CDR3 protein. The sample lists about 770,000 distinct CDR3 sequences; 25% to 30% were seen once. The input for sequencing was cultured CD8+ T cells from PBMCs, taken from culture after CMV antigen stimulation. The source is a human donor in good health (CMV status not recorded). Some clones in this sample may be carry-over from other donors' samples.

The chain combines TRBV20-1 with TRBJ2-7, with D tentatively TRBD1 (6 bases). This CDR3 is 14 amino acids long. Trimming shortened V by 3 bases and J by 3 bases, and 15 bases separated the two germline ends. The V gene's germline CDR1 is DFQATT and CDR2 SNEGSKA (reference sequence). The CDR3 coding sequence is TGCAGTGCTAGGGCGAGGGGGTCTTTCTACGAGCAGTACTTC. Translating gives CSARARGSFYEQYF.

This clonotype occurred a few times. V usage is TRBV7-9 and J usage is TRBJ2-3, with D perhaps TRBD1 or TRBD2 (6 bases each). Trimming stripped 4 bases from V and 6 bases from J, with 8 bases between. There are 12 residues in the CDR3. The germline CDR1 and CDR2 sequences are SEHNR and FQNEAQ (reference sequence). For the CDR3, the DNA is TGTGCCAGCAGCTGGAGGGGGGATACGCAGTATTTT. Protein product: CASSWRGDTQYF.

Written as DNA, the CDR3 is TGTGCCAGCCGCCATGGTGGAGGTGACTATGGCTACACCTTC. This encodes CASRHGGGDYGYTF. V is TRBV7-4 and J is TRBJ1-2; no reliable D call. The CDR3 consists of 14 residues. Trimming pared 8 bases from V and 3 bases from J, leaving 16 bases between. Germline CDR1 reads SGHVT; CDR2 reads SQSDAQ.

This chain uses TRBV6-5 with TRBJ2-5, with 8 bases fitting TRBD2. This CDR3 contains 15 residues. Germline lookup yields CDR1 MNHEY and CDR2 SVGAGI. With 0 bases clipped from V and 4 bases from J, the junction kept 4 bases outside the gene matches. Here the CDR3 reads CASSYSMGLGETQYF. CDR3 DNA sequence: TGTGCCAGCAGTTACTCGATGGGACTAGGAGAGACCCAGTACTTC.

The chain couples TRBV7-6 to TRBJ2-1; no firm D call. CDR3 length: 15 residues. Trimming cost V 5 bases and J 5 bases, with 16 bases left between them. Germline CDR1 and CDR2: SGHVS and FNYEAQ. CDR3 loop: CASSPWESTNNEQFF. In nucleotides, the CDR3 is TGTGCCAGCAGCCCCTGGGAAAGCACCAACAATGAGCAGTTCTTC.

The table lists this clonotype with a few counts. As DNA, the CDR3 is TGTGCCAGCAGCCGTCTAGCCTTCGACACAGATACGCAGTATTTT. This translates into CASSRLAFDTDTQYF. This chain connects TRBV14 to TRBJ2-3; D perhaps matches TRBD2 (5 bases). Trimming took off 4 bases at V and 2 bases at J, with 13 bases between the two ends. Germline V gives CDR1 SGHDN, CDR2 FVKESK. CDR3 length: 15 residues. Supplemented by reference TRBV14 and TRBJ2-3, the full variable domain reads EAGVTQFPSHSVIEKGQTVTLRCDPISGHDNLYWYRRVMGKEIKFLLHFVKESKQDESGMPNNRFLAERTGGTYSTLKVQPAELEDSGVYFCASSRLAFDTDTQYFGPGTRLTVL.

This clonotype showed up just a few times. The genes are TRBV27 and TRBJ2-1; TRBD2 aligns across 9 bases. V gave up 7 bases and J gave up 4 bases; unmatched junction bases: 5. This CDR3 is 14 amino acids long. The V gene's germline CDR1 is MNHEY and CDR2 SMNVEV (reference sequence). CDR3 DNA: TGTGCCAGCACGGCTAGCGGGGCGTACAATGAGCAGTTCTTC. Amino acids: CASTASGAYNEQFF.

A few counts support this clonotype. This chain's CDR3 is CASSSRTGGNTGELFF. As DNA, the CDR3 is TGTGCCAGCAGCTCCCGGACAGGGGGAAACACCGGGGAGCTGTTTTTT. V gene TRBV11-2 combines with J gene TRBJ2-2; 10 positions match TRBD1. V lost 4 bases to trimming and J lost 2 bases; unmatched junction nucleotides: 4. CDR1 and CDR2 from the germline V gene are SGHAT and FQNNGV. The CDR3 runs 16 residues.

V usage is TRBV6-1 and J usage is TRBJ1-1, with D perhaps matching TRBD1 (5 bases). Deletions cut 5 bases from V and 0 bases from J, with 13 bases between. The CDR3 extends over 15 amino acids. CDR1 and CDR2 from the germline V gene are MNHNS and SASEGT. The chain's CDR3 is CASSSFRAMNTEAFF. As DNA, the CDR3 is TGTGCCAGCAGTTCATTCAGGGCCATGAACACTGAAGCTTTCTTT.

The chain's CDR3 is CASSHRSVTDTQYF. DNA for the CDR3: TGTGCCAGTAGTCATCGGTCAGTTACAGATACGCAGTATTTT. The rearrangement joins TRBV19 to TRBJ2-3; D not certain. The CDR3 consists of 14 residues. Trimming removed 5 bases at V and 3 bases at J, with 12 bases between. Germline CDR1 is LNHDA and CDR2 is SQIVND (reference sequence). The variable domain in full, completed from reference TRBV19 and TRBJ2-3, reads DGGITQSPKYLFRKEGQNVTLSCEQNLNHDAMYWYRQDPGQGLRLIYYSQIVNDFQKGDIAEGYSVSREKKESFPLTVTSAQKNPTAFYLCASSHRSVTDTQYFGPGTRLTVL.

In regard to this clonotype: Being one base from a much bigger clone, this may be a read error. This chain links TRBV7-6 with TRBJ1-1, with D hard to call. This CDR3 contains 14 residues. In germline, CDR1 is SGHVS, CDR2 FNYEAQ. The CDR3 DNA follows: TGTGTCAGCAGCGCCACGACTTGGAACACTGAAGCTTTCTTT. The encoded protein is CVSSATTWNTEAFF.

This chain joins TRBV6-6 and TRBJ1-1; the D is unclear. Trimming cost V 7 bases and J 0 bases, with 9 bases left between them. Germline loops: CDR1 MNHNY, CDR2 SVGAGI (reference sequence). This CDR3 contains 13 residues. The CDR3 region is CASIPPLNTEAFF. The CDR3 DNA follows: TGTGCCAGCATTCCCCCGCTGAACACTGAAGCTTTCTTT.

This chain connects TRBV12-3 or TRBV12-4 to TRBJ1-2; TRBD1 might be the D (6 bases). Trimming shortened V by 5 bases and J by 3 bases, and 19 bases separated the two germline ends. This CDR3 contains 16 residues. The CDR3 coding sequence is TGTGCCAGCAGTCCCCGGAGGGGGAGACCGCACTATGGCTACACCTTC. Translating it yields CASSPRRGRPHYGYTF.

This clonotype was recorded many times. CDR3 coding DNA: TGTGCCAGCAGCTTAGTAGCAGGGGACTATGGCTACACCTTC. It translates to CASSLVAGDYGYTF. The chain carries TRBV7-2 and TRBJ1-2, with D possibly matching TRBD1 (6 bases). Germline assignment: CDR1 SGHTA and CDR2 FQGNSA. The V gene lost 1 base and the J gene lost 3 bases, with 9 bases spanning the gap. This CDR3 contains 14 residues.

This clonotype was observed a handful of times. V gene TRBV27 combines with J gene TRBJ1-1, with 8 nucleotides matching TRBD1. Germline V gives CDR1 MNHEY, CDR2 SMNVEV (reference sequence). V shed 6 bases, J shed 10 bases, and the junction held 10 bases outside the gene matches. CDR3 size: 13 residues. This CDR3 is CASRPGQEERAFF. CDR3 nucleotides: TGTGCCAGCAGACCGGGACAGGAAGAGCGAGCTTTCTTT.

This clonotype was counted only a few times. V and J are TRBV27 and TRBJ1-6; D is perhaps TRBD1 (6 bases). This CDR3 region has 14 residues. Per germline, CDR1 MNHEY and CDR2 SMNVEV (reference sequence). V lost 3 bases to trimming and J lost 10 bases, with 13 bases between them. The chain's CDR3 is CASSFGGGYSPLHF. CDR3 coding DNA: TGTGCCAGCAGTTTTGGGGGCGGATACTCACCCCTCCACTTT.

The V and J genes are TRBV5-6 and TRBJ2-7, with D tentatively TRBD1 (6 bases). There are 16 residues in the CDR3. Trimming cost V 6 bases and J 0 bases, with 19 bases left between them. The V gene's germline CDR1 is SGHDT and CDR2 YYEEEE. CDR3 in amino acids: CASTQSGTPISYEQYF. Here the CDR3 DNA reads TGTGCCAGCACCCAGTCTGGGACACCGATCTCCTACGAGCAGTACTTC.

The table lists this clonotype with a few counts. The gene calls are TRBV6-5 and TRBJ1-2; unclear D gene. Germline V lookup: CDR1 MNHEY, CDR2 SVGAGI. This CDR3 region has 11 residues. V gave up 10 bases and J gave up 6 bases, with 12 bases separating them. This CDR3 is CAILSADGYTF. The CDR3 DNA reads TGTGCCATCCTGTCGGCCGATGGCTACACCTTC.

The chain recombines TRBV20-1 with TRBJ2-7, with a possible D match to TRBD2 (6 bases). The length of the CDR3 is 15 residues. Germline V lookup: CDR1 DFQATT, CDR2 SNEGSKA (reference sequence). The V and J ends lost 3 bases and 1 base respectively, with 16 bases between them. The CDR3 region is CSASEGTAGSYEQYF. CDR3 sequence (DNA): TGCAGTGCTAGCGAAGGAACAGCGGGTTCCTACGAGCAGTACTTC.

The genes are TRBV15 and TRBJ1-1, with TRBD1 matching 7 bases. Trimming took 0 bases from V and 0 from J; bases not matched to a gene: 7. The CDR3 length is 17 residues. Germline V lookup: CDR1 LNHNV, CDR2 YYDKDF (reference sequence). CDR3 protein: CATSREPYRGLNTEAFF. The DNA for the CDR3 is TGTGCCACCAGCAGAGAACCTTACAGGGGATTGAACACTGAAGCTTTCTTT.

This CDR3 is CASSGVIGSTEAFF. CDR3 sequence (DNA): TGTGCCAGCAGCGGGGTCATCGGGAGCACTGAAGCTTTCTTT. The chain links TRBV7-9 to TRBJ1-1; D gene unclear. Trimming left V 5 bases short and J 4 bases short, with 14 bases between. Germline assignment: CDR1 SEHNR and CDR2 FQNEAQ (reference sequence). The CDR3 runs to 14 residues. The entire variable domain, with the rest obtained from reference TRBV7-9 and TRBJ1-1, is as follows: DTGVSQNPRHKITKRGQNVTFRCDPISEHNRLYWYRQTLGQGPEFLTYFQNEAQLEKSRLLSDRFSAERPKGSFSTLEIQRTEQGDSAMYLCASSGVIGSTEAFFGQGTRLTVV.

The J gene is TRBJ2-7, the V gene TRBV4-1; 7 bases map to TRBD1. With V trimmed by 1 base and J by 1 base, 4 bases remained unmatched. Looked up from germline, CDR1 is MGHRA and CDR2 is YSYEKL. The CDR3 is 15 amino acids. The CDR3 sequence: CASSQVATGSYEQYF. For the CDR3, the DNA is TGCGCCAGCAGCCAAGTTGCGACAGGGTCCTACGAGCAGTACTTC.

This clonotype has only a few counts. The rearrangement joins TRBV12-3 or TRBV12-4 to TRBJ2-1; the D gene is possibly TRBD2 (5 bases). The CDR3 loop spans 11 amino acids. The V and J ends lost 7 bases and 12 bases respectively, with 13 bases between them. CDR3 sequence reads: CASTPEGGQFF. Written as DNA, the CDR3 is TGTGCCAGCACCCCCGAGGGTGGGCAGTTCTTC.

This clonotype was counted between two and nine times. Written as DNA, the CDR3 is TGTGCTAGTGCGTGGCAGGGAGGGCAGGAAATGAACACTGAAGCTTTCTTT. It is translated as CASAWQGGQEMNTEAFF. The rearrangement joins TRBV12-5 to TRBJ1-1, with D possibly matching TRBD1 (5 bases). Trimming took 7 bases from V and 0 from J, leaving 21 bases between them. This CDR3 has 17 amino acids. The germline V gene encodes CDR1 LGHNT and CDR2 FRNRAP.

V and J are TRBV7-3 and TRBJ1-2, with 7 bases that match TRBD1. Germline loops: CDR1 SGHTA, CDR2 FQGTGA. Trimming took 5 bases from V and 7 from J; bases not matched to a gene: 16. The CDR3 is 16 residues long. The CDR3 coding sequence is TGTGCCAGCAGCCCGGAGGGCCAGGGGGGGATGAGTGGCTACACCTTC. It encodes CASSPEGQGGMSGYTF.

The sample holds many counts of this clonotype. The chain combines TRBV7-8 with TRBJ1-4, with 8 bases that match TRBD1. Trimming at V came to 5 bases and at J to 2 bases, leaving 4 bases not matched to a gene. The CDR3 loop spans 15 amino acids. Looked up from germline, CDR1 is SGHVS and CDR2 is FQNEAQ. This CDR3 reads CASSLRTGTNEKLFF. As DNA, the CDR3 is TGTGCCAGCAGCCTCCGGACAGGGACTAATGAAAAACTGTTTTTT.

The chain recombines TRBV4-1 with TRBJ2-5; maybe TRBD1 (5 bases). This CDR3 has 15 residues. The germline V and J ends were trimmed by 4 bases and 2 bases, with 14 bases remaining between them. The germline V gene has CDR1 MGHRA and CDR2 YSYEKL. The CDR3, as DNA: TGCGCCAGCAGCCCATCCCAGGGAAAGCAAGAGACCCAGTACTTC. Its protein product is CASSPSQGKQETQYF.

This clonotype was seen more than once but under ten times. This rearrangement joins TRBV29-1 to TRBJ2-6, with 10 bases identical to TRBD1. In germline, CDR1 is SQVTM, CDR2 ANQGSEA. Unmatched junction bases numbered 6, after V lost 7 bases and J lost 0 bases. The CDR3 extends over 16 amino acids. CDR3 amino acids: CSAGDRGLSGANVLTF. The CDR3 DNA follows: TGCAGCGCCGGGGACAGGGGCCTCTCTGGGGCCAACGTCCTGACTTTC.

This clonotype appeared a single time. The rearrangement links TRBV2 to TRBJ2-1; 9 bases align to TRBD2. V lost 6 bases, J lost 1 base, and 10 bases stayed unmatched. The length of the CDR3 is 17 residues. The V gene's germline CDR1 is SNHLY and CDR2 FYNNEI. CDR3 nucleotide sequence: TGTGCCAGCAGGGGAAGAGGCGGGGGGGCATCCTACAATGAGCAGTTCTTC. Amino acid sequence: CASRGRGGGASYNEQFF.